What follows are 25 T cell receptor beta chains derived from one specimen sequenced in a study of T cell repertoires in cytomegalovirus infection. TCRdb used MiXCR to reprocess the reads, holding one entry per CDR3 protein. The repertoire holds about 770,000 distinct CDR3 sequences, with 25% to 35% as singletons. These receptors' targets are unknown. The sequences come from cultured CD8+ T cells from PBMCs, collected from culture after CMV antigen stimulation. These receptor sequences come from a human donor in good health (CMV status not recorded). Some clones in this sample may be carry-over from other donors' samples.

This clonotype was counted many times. CDR3 nucleotides: TGTGCCAGCAGTTACGGGGCGACCGGGGAGCTGTTTTTT. This encodes CASSYGATGELFF. The rearrangement joins TRBV6-5 to TRBJ2-2; the D gene is possibly TRBD1 (5 bases). The CDR3 contains 13 residues. V was pared by 2 bases and J by 5 bases, with 6 bases between. The V gene's germline CDR1 is MNHEY and CDR2 SVGAGI.

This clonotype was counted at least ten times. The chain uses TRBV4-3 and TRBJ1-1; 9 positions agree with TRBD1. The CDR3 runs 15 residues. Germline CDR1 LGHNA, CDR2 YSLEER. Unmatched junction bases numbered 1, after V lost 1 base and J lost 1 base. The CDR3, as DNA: TGCGCCAGCAGCCAAGGGGACAGGGCGAACACTGAAGCTTTCTTT. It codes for CASSQGDRANTEAFF.

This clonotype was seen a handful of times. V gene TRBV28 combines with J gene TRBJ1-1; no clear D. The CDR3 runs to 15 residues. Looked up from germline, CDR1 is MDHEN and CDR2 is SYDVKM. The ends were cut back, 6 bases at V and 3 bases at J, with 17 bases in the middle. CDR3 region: CASRPGPRRDTEAFF. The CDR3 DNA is TGTGCCAGCAGACCCGGACCCCGCCGCGACACTGAAGCTTTCTTT. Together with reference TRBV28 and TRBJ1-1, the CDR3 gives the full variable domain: DVKVTQSSRYLVKRTGEKVFLECVQDMDHENMFWYRQDPGLGLRLIYFSYDVKMKEKGDIPEGYSVSREKKERFSLILESASTNQTSMYLCASRPGPRRDTEAFFGQGTRLTVV.

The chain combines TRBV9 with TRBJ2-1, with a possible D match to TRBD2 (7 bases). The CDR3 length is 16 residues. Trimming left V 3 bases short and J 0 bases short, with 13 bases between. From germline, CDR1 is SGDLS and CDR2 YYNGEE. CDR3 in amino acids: CASSEGGTSSYNEQFF. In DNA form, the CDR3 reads TGTGCCAGCAGCGAGGGGGGGACGAGCTCCTACAATGAGCAGTTCTTC.

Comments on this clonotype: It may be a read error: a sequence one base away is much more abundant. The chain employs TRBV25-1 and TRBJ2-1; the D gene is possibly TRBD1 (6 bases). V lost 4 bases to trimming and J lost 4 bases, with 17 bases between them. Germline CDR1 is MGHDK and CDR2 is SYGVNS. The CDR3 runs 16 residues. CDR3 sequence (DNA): TGTGCCAGCAGTGGATCGCGAGTGGGACATTACAATGAGCAGTTCTTC. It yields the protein CASSGSRVGHYNEQFF. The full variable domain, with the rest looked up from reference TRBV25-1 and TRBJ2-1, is EADIYQTPRYLVIGTGKKITLECSQTMGHDKMYWYQQDPGMELHLIHYSYGVNSTEKGDLSSESTVSRIRTEHFPLTLESARPSHTSQYLCASSGSRVGHYNEQFFGPGTRLTVL.

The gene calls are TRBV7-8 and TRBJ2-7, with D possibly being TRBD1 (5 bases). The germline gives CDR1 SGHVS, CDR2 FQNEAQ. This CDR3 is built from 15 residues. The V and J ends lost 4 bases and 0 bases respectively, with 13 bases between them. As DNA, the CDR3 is TGTGCCAGCAGCTCCTGGGCAGGGTACTCCTACGAGCAGTACTTC. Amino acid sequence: CASSSWAGYSYEQYF.

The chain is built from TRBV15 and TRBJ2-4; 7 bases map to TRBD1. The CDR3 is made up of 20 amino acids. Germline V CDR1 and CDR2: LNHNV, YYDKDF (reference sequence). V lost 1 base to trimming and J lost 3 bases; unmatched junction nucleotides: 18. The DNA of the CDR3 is TGTGCCACCAGCAGAGTTAGAACCTCGGGACAGCCGTCGGGCAAAAACATTCAGTACTTC. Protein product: CATSRVRTSGQPSGKNIQYF. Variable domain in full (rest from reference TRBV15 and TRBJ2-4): DAMVIQNPRYQVTQFGKPVTLSCSQTLNHNVMYWYQQKSSQAPKLLFHYYDKDFNNEADTPDNFQSRRPNTSFCFLDIRSPGLGDTAMYLCATSRVRTSGQPSGKNIQYFGAGTRLSVL.

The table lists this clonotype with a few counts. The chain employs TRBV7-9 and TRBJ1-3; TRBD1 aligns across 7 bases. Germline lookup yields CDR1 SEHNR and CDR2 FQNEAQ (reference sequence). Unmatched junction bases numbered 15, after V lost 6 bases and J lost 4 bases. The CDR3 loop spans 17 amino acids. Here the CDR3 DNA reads TGTGCCAGCAGACGAACTGACAGGGTAGTGGGAGGAAACACCATATATTTT. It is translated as CASRRTDRVVGGNTIYF.

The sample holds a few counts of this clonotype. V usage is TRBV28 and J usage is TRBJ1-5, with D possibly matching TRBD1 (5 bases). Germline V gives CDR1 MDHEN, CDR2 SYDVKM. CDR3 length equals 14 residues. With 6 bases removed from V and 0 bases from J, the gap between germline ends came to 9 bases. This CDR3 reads CASRVGTSNQPQHF. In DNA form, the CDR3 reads TGTGCCAGCAGGGTCGGGACTAGCAATCAGCCCCAGCATTTT.

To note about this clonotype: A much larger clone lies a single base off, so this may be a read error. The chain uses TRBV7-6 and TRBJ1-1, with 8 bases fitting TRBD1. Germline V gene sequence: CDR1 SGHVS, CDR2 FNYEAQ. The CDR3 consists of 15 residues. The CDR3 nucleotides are TGTGCCAGCAGCGCACGACAGGGGATCTACCCTGAAGCTCTCTTT. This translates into CASSARQGIYPEALF.

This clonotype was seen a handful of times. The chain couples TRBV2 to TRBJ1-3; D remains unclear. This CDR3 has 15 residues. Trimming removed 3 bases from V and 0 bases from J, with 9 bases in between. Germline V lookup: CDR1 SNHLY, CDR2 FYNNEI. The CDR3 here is CASSDRTSSGNTIYF. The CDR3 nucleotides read TGTGCCAGCAGTGACAGAACTAGCTCTGGAAACACCATATATTTT.

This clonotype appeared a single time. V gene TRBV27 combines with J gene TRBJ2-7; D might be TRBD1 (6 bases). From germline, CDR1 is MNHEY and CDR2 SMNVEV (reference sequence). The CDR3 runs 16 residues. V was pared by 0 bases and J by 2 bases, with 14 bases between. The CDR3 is CASSLSLGHLPYEQYF. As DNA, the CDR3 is TGTGCCAGCAGTTTATCACTGGGACACCTCCCCTACGAGCAGTACTTC.

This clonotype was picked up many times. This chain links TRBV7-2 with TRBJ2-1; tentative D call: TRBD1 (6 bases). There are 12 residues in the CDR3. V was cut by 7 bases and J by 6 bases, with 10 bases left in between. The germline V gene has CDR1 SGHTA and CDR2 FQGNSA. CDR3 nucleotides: TGTGCCAGCATGACAGGCCTCAATGAGCAGTTCTTC. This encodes CASMTGLNEQFF. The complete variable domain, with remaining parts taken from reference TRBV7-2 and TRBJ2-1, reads GAGVSQSPSNKVTEKGKDVELRCDPISGHTALYWYRQSLGQGLEFLIYFQGNSAPDKSGLPSDRFSAERTGGSVSTLTIQRTQQEDSAVYLCASMTGLNEQFFGPGTRLTVL.

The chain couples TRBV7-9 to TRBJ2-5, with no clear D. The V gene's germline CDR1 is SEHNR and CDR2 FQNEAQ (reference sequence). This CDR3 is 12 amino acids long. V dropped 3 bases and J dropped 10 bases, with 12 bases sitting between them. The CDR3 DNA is TGTGCCAGCAGCTTGGGAATGTGGGGCCAGTACTTC. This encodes CASSLGMWGQYF. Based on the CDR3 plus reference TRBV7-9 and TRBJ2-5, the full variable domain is DTGVSQNPRHKITKRGQNVTFRCDPISEHNRLYWYRQTLGQGPEFLTYFQNEAQLEKSRLLSDRFSAERPKGSFSTLEIQRTEQGDSAMYLCASSLGMWGQYFGPGTRLLVL.

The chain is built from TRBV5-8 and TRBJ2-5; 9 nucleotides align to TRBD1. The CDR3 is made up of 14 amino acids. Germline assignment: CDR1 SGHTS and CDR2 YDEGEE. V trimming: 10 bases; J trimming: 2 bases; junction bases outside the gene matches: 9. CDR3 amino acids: CAGPRDREQETQYF. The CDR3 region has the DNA TGTGCCGGACCCAGGGACAGGGAACAAGAGACCCAGTACTTC.

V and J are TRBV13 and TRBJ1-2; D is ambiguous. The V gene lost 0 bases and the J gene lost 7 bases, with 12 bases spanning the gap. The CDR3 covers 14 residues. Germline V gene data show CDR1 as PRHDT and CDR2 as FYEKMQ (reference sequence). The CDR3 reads CASSLGVGIVGYTF. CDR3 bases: TGTGCCAGCAGCTTAGGCGTTGGTATTGTTGGCTACACCTTC.

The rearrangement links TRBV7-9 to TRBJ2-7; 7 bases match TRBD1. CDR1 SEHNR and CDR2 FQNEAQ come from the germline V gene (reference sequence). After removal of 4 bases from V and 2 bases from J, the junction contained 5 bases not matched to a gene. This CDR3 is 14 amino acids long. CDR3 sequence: CASSSDRAAYEQYV. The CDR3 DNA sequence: TGTGCCAGCAGCTCCGACAGGGCGGCCTACGAGCAGTACGTC.

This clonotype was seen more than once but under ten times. As DNA, the CDR3 is TGTGCCAGCAGGAGACAGAATTCACCCAATGAGCAGTTCTTC. This translates into CASRRQNSPNEQFF. V gene TRBV6-2 or TRBV6-3 combines with J gene TRBJ2-1; D is perhaps TRBD1 (5 bases). CDR1 MNHEY and CDR2 SVGEGT come from the germline V gene. The CDR3 spans 14 residues. V dropped 6 bases and J dropped 6 bases, with 15 bases sitting between them.

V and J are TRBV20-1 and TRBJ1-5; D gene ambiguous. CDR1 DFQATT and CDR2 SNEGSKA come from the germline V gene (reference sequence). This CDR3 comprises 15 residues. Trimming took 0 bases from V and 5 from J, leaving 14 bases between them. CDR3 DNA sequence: TGCAGTGCTAGAGATTGGATTGACCATTATCAGCCCCAGCATTTT. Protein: CSARDWIDHYQPQHF.

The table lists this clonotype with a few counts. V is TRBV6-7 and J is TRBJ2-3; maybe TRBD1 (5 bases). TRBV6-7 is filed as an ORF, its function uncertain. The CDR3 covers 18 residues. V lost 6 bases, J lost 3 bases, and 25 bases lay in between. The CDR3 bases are TGTGCCAGCAGCCTACCTCCTCAAGGGGCGAGTAGTACAGATACGCAGTATTTT. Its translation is CASSLPPQGASSTDTQYF.

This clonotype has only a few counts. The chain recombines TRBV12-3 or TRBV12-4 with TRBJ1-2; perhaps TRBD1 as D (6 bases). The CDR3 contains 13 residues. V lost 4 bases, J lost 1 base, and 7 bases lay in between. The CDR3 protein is CASSWTDNYGYTF. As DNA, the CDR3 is TGTGCCAGCAGTTGGACAGATAACTATGGCTACACCTTC.

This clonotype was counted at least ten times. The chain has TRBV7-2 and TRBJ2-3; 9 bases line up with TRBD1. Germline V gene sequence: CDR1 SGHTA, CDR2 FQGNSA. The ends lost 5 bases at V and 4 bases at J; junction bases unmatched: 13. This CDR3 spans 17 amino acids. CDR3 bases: TGTGCCAGCAGCCGAAAGCGGCAGGGACAGGGCTCAGATACGCAGTATTTT. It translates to CASSRKRQGQGSDTQYF.

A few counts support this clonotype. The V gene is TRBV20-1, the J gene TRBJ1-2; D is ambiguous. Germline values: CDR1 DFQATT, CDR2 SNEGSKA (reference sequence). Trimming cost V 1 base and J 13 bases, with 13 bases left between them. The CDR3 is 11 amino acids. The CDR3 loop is CSARVPEEATF. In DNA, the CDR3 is TGCAGTGCTAGAGTACCCGAAGAAGCCACCTTC.

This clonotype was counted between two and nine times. The CDR3 DNA is TGCGCCAGCAGCCAAGATGTCCGGACAGGAACCACCGGGGAGCTGTTTTTT. Residues: CASSQDVRTGTTGELFF. The J gene is TRBJ2-2, the V gene TRBV4-1; 7 bases line up with TRBD1. After removal of 0 bases from V and 4 bases from J, the junction contained 8 bases not matched to a gene. Germline V CDR1 and CDR2: MGHRA, YSYEKL. The CDR3 runs 17 residues.

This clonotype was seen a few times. Written as DNA, the CDR3 is TGCAGCGTTGCAGGTGACACCGGGGAGCTGTTTTTT. Its translation: CSVAGDTGELFF. V is TRBV29-1 and J is TRBJ2-2; D call uncertain. Germline CDR1 SQVTM, CDR2 ANQGSEA. The V gene lost 4 bases and the J gene lost 3 bases, with 6 bases spanning the gap. The CDR3 has 12 amino acids.